This T cell receptor (beta chain) came from a study of early T cells in non-severe SARS-CoV-2 infection. For the study at large: Sequenced bulk RNA came from whole blood that was unsorted, and chains were unpaired.

The library protocol tagged individual cDNA molecules with unique molecular identifiers. TCRdb fed the 5' RACE reads into MiXCR, producing one record per CDR3 protein. The table records about 110,000 distinct CDR3 sequences, 9% to 13% of them present only once. The study, taken as a whole, reports: The matching step, a VDJdb search, favored anti-spike CD8 responses and missed private and CD4 specificities.

Trimming cost V 7 bases and J 6 bases; bases outside gene matches: 8. The CDR3 loop spans 13 amino acids. Germline V lookup: CDR1 SQVTM, CDR2 ANQGSEA. This clonotype appeared a few times. Its antigen is still unknown. V gene TRBV29-1 combines with J gene TRBJ2-2; 7 bases map to TRBD1. The sequenced sample was whole blood. This clonotype was obtained from an adult who was a healthcare worker with PCR-confirmed SARS-CoV-2 infection or an uninfected control (not recorded which). The CDR3 here is CSAGTVGPGELFF. CDR3 bases: TGCAGCGCAGGGACAGTTGGCCCCGGGGAGCTGTTTTTT.